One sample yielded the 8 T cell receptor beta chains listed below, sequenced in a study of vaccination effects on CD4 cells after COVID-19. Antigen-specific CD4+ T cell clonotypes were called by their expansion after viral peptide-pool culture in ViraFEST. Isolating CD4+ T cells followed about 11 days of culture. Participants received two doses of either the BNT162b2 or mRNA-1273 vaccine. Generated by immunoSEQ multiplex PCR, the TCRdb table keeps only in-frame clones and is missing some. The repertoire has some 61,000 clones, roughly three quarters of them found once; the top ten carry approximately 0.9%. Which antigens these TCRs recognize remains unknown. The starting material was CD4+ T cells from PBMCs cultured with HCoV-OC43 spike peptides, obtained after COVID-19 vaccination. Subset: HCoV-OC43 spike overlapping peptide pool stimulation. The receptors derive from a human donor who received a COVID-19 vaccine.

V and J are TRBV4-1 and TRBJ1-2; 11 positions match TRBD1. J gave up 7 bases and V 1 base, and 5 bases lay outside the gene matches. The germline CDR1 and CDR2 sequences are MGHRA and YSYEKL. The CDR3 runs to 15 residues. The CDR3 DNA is TGCGCCAGCAGCCAAGGGGACAGGGGGATCGGTGGCTACACCTTC. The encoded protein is CASSQGDRGIGGYTF.

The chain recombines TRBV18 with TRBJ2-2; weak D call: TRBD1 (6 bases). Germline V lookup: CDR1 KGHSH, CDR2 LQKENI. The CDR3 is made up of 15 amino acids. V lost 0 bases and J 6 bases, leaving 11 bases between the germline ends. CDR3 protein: CASSPPGQGSGELFF. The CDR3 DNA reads TGTGCCAGCTCACCACCGGGGCAGGGGTCCGGGGAGCTGTTTTTT.

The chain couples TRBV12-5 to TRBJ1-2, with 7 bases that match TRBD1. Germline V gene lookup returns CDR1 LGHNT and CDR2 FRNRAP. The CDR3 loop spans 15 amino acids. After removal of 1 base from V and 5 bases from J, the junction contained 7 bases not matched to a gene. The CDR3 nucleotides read TGTGCTAGTGGTTTGGCTAACCGGGACAGTTATGGCTACACCTTC. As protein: CASGLANRDSYGYTF.

The CDR3 nucleotides are TGTGCCAGCAGCTTAGGCGGGGGGTATCAGCCCCAGCATTTT. Translated, it gives CASSLGGGYQPQHF. This chain joins TRBV11-2 and TRBJ1-5; a weak D match, TRBD1 (5 bases). The CDR3 totals 14 residues. Per germline, CDR1 SGHAT and CDR2 FQNNGV. The germline V and J ends were trimmed by 1 base and 5 bases, with 9 bases remaining between them. The full variable domain, completed using reference TRBV11-2 and TRBJ1-5, is EAGVAQSPRYKIIEKRQSVAFWCNPISGHATLYWYQQILGQGPKLLIQFQNNGVVDDSQLPKDRFSAERLKGVDSTLKIQPAKLEDSAVYLCASSLGGGYQPQHFGDGTRLSIL.

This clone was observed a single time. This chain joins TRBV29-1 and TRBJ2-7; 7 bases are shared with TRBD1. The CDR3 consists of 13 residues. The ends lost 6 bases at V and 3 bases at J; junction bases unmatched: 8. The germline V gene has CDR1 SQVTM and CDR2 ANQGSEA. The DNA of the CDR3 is TGCAGCGTCGTCGACAGGGTCCACTACGAGCAGTACGTC. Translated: CSVVDRVHYEQYV.

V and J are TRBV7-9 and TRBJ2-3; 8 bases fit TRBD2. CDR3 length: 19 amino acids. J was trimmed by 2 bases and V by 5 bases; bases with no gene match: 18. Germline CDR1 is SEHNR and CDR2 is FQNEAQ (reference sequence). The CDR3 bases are TGTGCCAGCAGCCCCCGTGGCGGGGGAATAGCGGGGCACACAGATACGCAGTATTTT. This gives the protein CASSPRGGGIAGHTDTQYF.

This chain's CDR3 is CASSMRAEKLFF. The CDR3, as DNA: TGTGCCAGTAGTATGCGGGCTGAAAAACTGTTTTTT. J is TRBJ1-4 and V is TRBV19, with D unclear. The CDR3 runs 12 residues. Trimming stripped 3 bases from V and 7 bases from J, with 6 bases between. CDR1 and CDR2 (germline): LNHDA, SQIVND (reference sequence).

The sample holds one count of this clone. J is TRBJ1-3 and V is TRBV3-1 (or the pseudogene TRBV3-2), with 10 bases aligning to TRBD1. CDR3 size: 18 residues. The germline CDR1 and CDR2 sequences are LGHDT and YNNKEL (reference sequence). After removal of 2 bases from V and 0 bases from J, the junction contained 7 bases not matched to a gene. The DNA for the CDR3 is TGTGCCAGCAGCCAAATGGACAGGGGGACCTTCTCTGGAAACACCATATATTTT. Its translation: CASSQMDRGTFSGNTIYF.